One and the same sample provided the 6 T cell receptor beta chains below, sequenced in a study of blood T cell repertoires in COVID-19. Generated by immunoSEQ multiplex PCR, the TCRdb table keeps only in-frame clones and is missing some. The sample has approximately 330,000 clones, 88% seen once; the top ten hold approximately 4%. Sequenced sample: peripheral blood. All receptors derive from a woman in her forties or fifties with active or convalescent COVID-19.

This chain uses TRBV4-3 with TRBJ2-2; 8 nucleotides agree with TRBD1. Germline V CDR1 and CDR2: LGHNA, YSLEER. The ends lost 4 bases at V and 3 bases at J; junction bases unmatched: 7. There are 16 residues in the CDR3. The chain's CDR3 is CASSLQRTGYTGELFF. CDR3 nucleotide sequence: TGCGCCAGCAGCCTGCAAAGGACAGGGTACACCGGGGAGCTGTTTTTT.

This chain uses TRBV28 with TRBJ1-4, with D hard to call. Per the germline V gene, CDR1 is MDHEN and CDR2 is SYDVKM. V gave up 4 bases and J gave up 6 bases, with 12 bases separating them. This CDR3 is built from 14 residues. CDR3 in DNA: TGTGCCAGCAGTTCACCGGGATTGGATGAAAAACTGTTTTTT. Translating gives CASSSPGLDEKLFF. The whole variable domain, remainder taken from reference TRBV28 and TRBJ1-4, is DVKVTQSSRYLVKRTGEKVFLECVQDMDHENMFWYRQDPGLGLRLIYFSYDVKMKEKGDIPEGYSVSREKKERFSLILESASTNQTSMYLCASSSPGLDEKLFFGSGTQLSVL.

This sequence joins TRBV5-4 and TRBJ1-1; the match to TRBD1 covers 8 bases. Germline-derived CDR1 and CDR2 are SGHNT and YYREEE (reference sequence). This CDR3 has 15 amino acids. V lost 4 bases, J lost 7 bases, and 12 bases stayed unmatched. In DNA form, the CDR3 reads TGTGCCAGCAGCGGTAGGGGACAGGCGGTTGGTGAAGCTTTCTTT. Protein sequence: CASSGRGQAVGEAFF.

This clone has a handful of counts. This chain links TRBV29-1 with TRBJ1-2, with TRBD1 matching over 11 bases. V gave up 2 bases and J gave up 3 bases; unmatched junction bases: 26. CDR1 is SQVTM, CDR2 ANQGSEA, per germline. The CDR3 is 22 amino acids. In nucleotides, the CDR3 is TGCAGCGTTGAATTATCGATATCGGACAGGGGGCAGAAATGGTGGAACTACTATGGCTACACCTTC. This sequence encodes CSVELSISDRGQKWWNYYGYTF.

The genes are TRBV5-1 and TRBJ2-1; the D gene is possibly TRBD2 (7 bases). Deletions cut 1 base from V and 7 bases from J, with 12 bases between. Looked up from germline, CDR1 is SGHRS and CDR2 is YFSETQ. CDR3 length equals 14 residues. CDR3: CASSLRGRGNEQFF. CDR3 bases: TGCGCCAGCAGCTTGCGAGGGAGGGGGAATGAGCAGTTCTTC.

The chain has TRBV6-5 and TRBJ1-1; no clear D. The ends were cut back, 4 bases at V and 7 bases at J, with 16 bases in the middle. Per the germline V gene, CDR1 is MNHEY and CDR2 is SVGAGI. The CDR3 covers 14 residues. CDR3 sequence: CASSSGYLFGEAFF. In nucleotides, the CDR3 is TGTGCCAGCAGTTCGGGGTATCTATTTGGTGAAGCTTTCTTT.